The 12 T cell receptor beta chains below all came from one sample that was sequenced in a study of T cell repertoires in cytomegalovirus infection. TCRdb reprocessed the reads via MiXCR and lists one record per CDR3 protein. The sample includes about 200,000 distinct CDR3 sequences, roughly 9.8% of them seen just once. The sample was PBMCs. These TCRs come from a human donor in good health (CMV status not recorded). Some clones in this sample may be carry-over from other donors' samples.

This clonotype appeared a few times. The chain has TRBV9 and TRBJ2-3; 7 nucleotides align to TRBD1. The CDR3 length is 14 residues. Per the germline V gene, CDR1 is SGDLS and CDR2 is YYNGEE. Trimming removed 0 bases from V and 3 bases from J; junction bases left unmatched: 1. The CDR3 loop reads CASSVEDRTDTQYF. CDR3 bases: TGTGCCAGCAGCGTAGAGGACAGGACAGATACGCAGTATTTT.

V and J are TRBV28 and TRBJ1-4; 7 nucleotides line up with TRBD1. Germline CDR1 is MDHEN and CDR2 is SYDVKM. CDR3 length equals 17 residues. The junction had 12 bases not matched to a gene; V was cut back by 2 bases and J by 6 bases. CDR3 residues: CASSLLGGGRGDEKLFF. The CDR3 DNA reads TGTGCCAGCAGTTTACTAGGGGGCGGAAGAGGCGATGAAAAACTGTTTTTT.

This clonotype was observed many times. The rearrangement joins TRBV7-2 to TRBJ2-1; 10 nucleotides agree with TRBD2. V lost 5 bases and J lost 4; bases outside the gene matches: 5. The CDR3 sequence is 15 residues long. CDR1 is SGHTA and CDR2 is FQGNSA in the germline V gene. CDR3 loop: CASSVSGGPYNEQFF. The CDR3, as DNA: TGTGCCAGCAGCGTTAGCGGGGGGCCGTACAATGAGCAGTTCTTC.

This clonotype was counted many times. The chain employs TRBV5-1 and TRBJ2-1; D might be TRBD1 (6 bases). Trimming left V 2 bases short and J 12 bases short, with 18 bases between. The length of the CDR3 is 14 residues. CDR1 and CDR2 from the germline V gene are SGHRS and YFSETQ. The CDR3 DNA follows: TGCGCCAGCAGCTTAGACAGGCTGGGGCAGGGGCAGTTCTTC. It encodes CASSLDRLGQGQFF.

This clonotype appeared many times. The rearrangement links TRBV12-3 or TRBV12-4 to TRBJ2-7, with 9 nucleotides matching TRBD1. The V and J ends lost 4 bases and 6 bases, in that order; junction bases with no gene match: 10. The CDR3 covers 15 residues. CDR3 coding DNA: TGTGCCAGCAGTTACCGGGACAGGGAGGGCTCCGAGCAGTACTTC. Residues: CASSYRDREGSEQYF.

This clonotype was counted only a few times. This chain connects TRBV5-6 to TRBJ2-1; 9 nucleotides line up with TRBD2. This CDR3 is built from 16 residues. V shed 4 bases and J 0 bases; nucleotides not matched to a gene: 5. Germline V CDR1 and CDR2: SGHDT, YYEEEE. DNA of the CDR3: TGTGCCAGCAGCCCTAGCGGGAAGAGCTCCTACAATGAGCAGTTCTTC. This encodes CASSPSGKSSYNEQFF.

This clonotype was seen many times. The chain has TRBV14 and TRBJ2-7; D assignment may be TRBD1 or TRBD2 (5 bases each). This CDR3 has 15 residues. CDR1 and CDR2 (germline): SGHDN, FVKESK. Trimming cost V 4 bases and J 3 bases, with 16 bases left between them. The CDR3 here is CASSLLQGGFYEQYF. The CDR3 DNA reads as TGTGCCAGCAGCCTCCTCCAGGGCGGGTTCTACGAGCAGTACTTC.

This clonotype was counted at least ten times. The chain joins TRBV7-8 to TRBJ2-1; 10 bases agree with TRBD2. Trimming took 3 bases from V and 7 from J; bases not matched to a gene: 3. The CDR3 is made up of 14 amino acids. CDR1 and CDR2 (germline): SGHVS, FQNEAQ. The CDR3: CASSFSGGMNEQFF. The CDR3 nucleotides read TGTGCCAGCAGCTTTAGCGGGGGGATGAATGAGCAGTTCTTC.

In this sample, this clonotype turned up many times. V is TRBV28 and J is TRBJ2-5, with D perhaps TRBD1 or TRBD2 (5 bases each). V lost 3 bases and J lost 8, with 16 bases in between. The CDR3 spans 14 residues. Per germline, CDR1 MDHEN and CDR2 SYDVKM. The DNA for the CDR3 is TGTGCCAGCAGTTTTGGGGTCTACCGGGGCACCCAGTACTTC. This translates into CASSFGVYRGTQYF.

This clonotype has at least ten counts. The V gene is TRBV6-5, the J gene TRBJ2-3, with 10 bases matching TRBD2. The ends lost 0 bases at V and 5 bases at J; junction bases unmatched: 14. Germline CDR1 reads MNHEY; CDR2 reads SVGAGI. The CDR3 runs to 19 residues. The CDR3 nucleotides are TGTGCCAGCAGTTACTCGACCTTTCCCGGGACTAGCGAGGGAGATACGCAGTATTTT. Translated, it gives CASSYSTFPGTSEGDTQYF.

This clonotype has a count of ten or more. J is TRBJ2-1 and V is TRBV7-2; TRBD2 is a possible D gene (6 bases). Looked up from germline, CDR1 is SGHTA and CDR2 is FQGNSA. V was shortened by 3 bases and J by 10 bases, with 13 bases between the two germline ends. The CDR3 contains 13 residues. This CDR3 is CASSLGGLGEQFF. The CDR3 nucleotides are TGTGCCAGCAGCTTGGGGGGTTTGGGGGAGCAGTTCTTC. The whole variable domain, remainder taken from reference TRBV7-2 and TRBJ2-1, is GAGVSQSPSNKVTEKGKDVELRCDPISGHTALYWYRQSLGQGLEFLIYFQGNSAPDKSGLPSDRFSAERTGGSVSTLTIQRTQQEDSAVYLCASSLGGLGEQFFGPGTRLTVL.

This clonotype was counted many times. The chain has TRBV20-1 and TRBJ1-4; D ambiguous. This CDR3 region has 13 residues. Germline V lookup: CDR1 DFQATT, CDR2 SNEGSKA (reference sequence). The ends were cut back, 0 bases at V and 11 bases at J, with 13 bases in the middle. The CDR3 DNA sequence: TGCAGTGCTAGAGATTCGCAGGTGGAGAAACTGTTTTTT. Its translation is CSARDSQVEKLFF.